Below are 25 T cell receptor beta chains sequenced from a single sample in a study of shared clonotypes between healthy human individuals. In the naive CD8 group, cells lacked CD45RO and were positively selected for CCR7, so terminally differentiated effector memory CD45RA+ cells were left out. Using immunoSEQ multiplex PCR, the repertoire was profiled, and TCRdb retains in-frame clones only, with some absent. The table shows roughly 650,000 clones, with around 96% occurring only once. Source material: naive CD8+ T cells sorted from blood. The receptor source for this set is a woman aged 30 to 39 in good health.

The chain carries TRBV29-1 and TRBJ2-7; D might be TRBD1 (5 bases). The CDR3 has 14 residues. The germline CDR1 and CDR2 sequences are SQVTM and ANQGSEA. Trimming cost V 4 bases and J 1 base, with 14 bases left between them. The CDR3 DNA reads TGCAGCGTTGTAAGGACAAGCGAATCCTACGAGCAGTACTTC. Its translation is CSVVRTSESYEQYF.

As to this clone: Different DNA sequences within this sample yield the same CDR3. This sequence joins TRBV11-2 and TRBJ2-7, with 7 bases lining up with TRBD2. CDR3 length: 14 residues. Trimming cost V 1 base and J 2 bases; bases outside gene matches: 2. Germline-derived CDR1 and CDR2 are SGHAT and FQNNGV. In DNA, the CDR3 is TGTGCCAGCAGCTTAGCGGGAGGCCCCTACGAGCAGTACTTC. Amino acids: CASSLAGGPYEQYF.

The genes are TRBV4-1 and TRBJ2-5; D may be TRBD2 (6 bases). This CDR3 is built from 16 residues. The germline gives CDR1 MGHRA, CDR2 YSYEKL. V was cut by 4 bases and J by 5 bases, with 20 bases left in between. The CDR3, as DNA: TGCGCCAGCAGCCTCAGGGACTCTCTCCCGGTCGAGACCCAGTACTTC. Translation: CASSLRDSLPVETQYF.

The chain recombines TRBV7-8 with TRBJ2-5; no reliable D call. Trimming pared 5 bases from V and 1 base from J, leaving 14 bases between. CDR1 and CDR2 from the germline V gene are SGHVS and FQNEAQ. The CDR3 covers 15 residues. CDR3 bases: TGTGCCAGCAGCCCCCGGGCGGCGGTCCAAGAGACCCAGTACTTC. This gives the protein CASSPRAAVQETQYF. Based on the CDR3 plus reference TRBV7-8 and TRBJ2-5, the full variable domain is GAGVSQSPRYKVAKRGQDVALRCDPISGHVSLFWYQQALGQGPEFLTYFQNEAQLDKSGLPSDRFFAERPEGSVSTLKIQRTQQEDSAVYLCASSPRAAVQETQYFGPGTRLLVL.

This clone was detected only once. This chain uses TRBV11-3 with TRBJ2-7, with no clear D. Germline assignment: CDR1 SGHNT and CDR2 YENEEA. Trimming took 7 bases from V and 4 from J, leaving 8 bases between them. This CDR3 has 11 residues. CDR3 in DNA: TGTGCCAGCATCCCGGAGTACGAGCAGTACTTC. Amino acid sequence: CASIPEYEQYF.

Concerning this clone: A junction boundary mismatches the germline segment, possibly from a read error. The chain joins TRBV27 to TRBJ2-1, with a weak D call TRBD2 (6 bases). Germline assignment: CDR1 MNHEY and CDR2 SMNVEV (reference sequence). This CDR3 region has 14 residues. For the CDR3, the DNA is TGTGCCAGCAGTTTAACCGGGAGCTACGATGAGCAGTTCTTC. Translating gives CASSLTGSYDEQFF.

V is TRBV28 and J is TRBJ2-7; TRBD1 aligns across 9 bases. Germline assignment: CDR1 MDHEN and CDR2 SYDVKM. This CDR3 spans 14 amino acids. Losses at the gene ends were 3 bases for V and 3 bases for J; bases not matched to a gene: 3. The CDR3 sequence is CASSFGTGIYEQYF. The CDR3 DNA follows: TGTGCCAGCAGTTTCGGGACAGGGATCTACGAGCAGTACTTC. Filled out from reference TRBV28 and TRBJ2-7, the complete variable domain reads DVKVTQSSRYLVKRTGEKVFLECVQDMDHENMFWYRQDPGLGLRLIYFSYDVKMKEKGDIPEGYSVSREKKERFSLILESASTNQTSMYLCASSFGTGIYEQYFGPGTRLTVT.

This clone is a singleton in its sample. For the CDR3, the DNA is TGTGCCACCAGCAGAGACAGGGGGCTTTTCTACGAGCAGTACTTC. This gives the protein CATSRDRGLFYEQYF. The chain employs TRBV15 and TRBJ2-7; TRBD1 matches at 8 bases. CDR3 size: 15 residues. Germline V lookup: CDR1 LNHNV, CDR2 YYDKDF (reference sequence). Trimming at V came to 0 bases and at J to 3 bases, leaving 4 bases not matched to a gene.

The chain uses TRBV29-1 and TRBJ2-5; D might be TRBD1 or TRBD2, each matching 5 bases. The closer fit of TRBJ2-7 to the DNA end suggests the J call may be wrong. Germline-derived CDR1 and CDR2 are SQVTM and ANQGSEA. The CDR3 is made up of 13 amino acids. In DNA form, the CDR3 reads TGCAGCGTTGAGGGGGAGTCACTCTACGAGCAGTACTTC. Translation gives CSVEGESLYEQYF.

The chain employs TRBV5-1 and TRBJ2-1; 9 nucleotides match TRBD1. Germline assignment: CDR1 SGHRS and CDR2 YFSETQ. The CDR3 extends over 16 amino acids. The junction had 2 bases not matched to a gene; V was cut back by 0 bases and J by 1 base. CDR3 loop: CASSLVGQGSYNEQFF. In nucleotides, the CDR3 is TGCGCCAGCAGCTTGGTCGGACAGGGGTCCTACAATGAGCAGTTCTTC.

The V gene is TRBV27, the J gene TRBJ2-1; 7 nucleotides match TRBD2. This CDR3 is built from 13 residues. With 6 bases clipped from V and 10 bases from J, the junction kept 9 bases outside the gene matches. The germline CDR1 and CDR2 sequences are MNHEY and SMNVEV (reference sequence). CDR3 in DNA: TGTGCCAGCAGCCACACAACGGGAGGCGAGCAGTTCTTC. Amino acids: CASSHTTGGEQFF.

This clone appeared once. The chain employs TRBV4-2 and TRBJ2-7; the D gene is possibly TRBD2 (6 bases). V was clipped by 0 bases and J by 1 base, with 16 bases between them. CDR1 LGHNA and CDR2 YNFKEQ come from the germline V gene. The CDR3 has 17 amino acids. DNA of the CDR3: TGTGCCAGCAGCCAAGAAGGCCCTAGCGAAGCGTCCTACGAGCAGTACTTC. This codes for CASSQEGPSEASYEQYF.

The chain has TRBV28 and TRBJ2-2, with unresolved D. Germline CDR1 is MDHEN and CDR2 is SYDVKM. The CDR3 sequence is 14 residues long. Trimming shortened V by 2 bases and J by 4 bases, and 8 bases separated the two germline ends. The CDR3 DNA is TGTGCCAGCAGTTTAAACGGTGGCACCGGGGAGCTGTTTTTT. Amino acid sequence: CASSLNGGTGELFF.

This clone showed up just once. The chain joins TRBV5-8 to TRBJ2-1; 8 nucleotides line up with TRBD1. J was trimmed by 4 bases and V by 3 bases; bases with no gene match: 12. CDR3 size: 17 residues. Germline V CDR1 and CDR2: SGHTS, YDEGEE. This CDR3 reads CASSWGVSRTGYNEQFF. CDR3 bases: TGTGCCAGCAGCTGGGGGGTATCGCGGACAGGGTACAATGAGCAGTTCTTC.

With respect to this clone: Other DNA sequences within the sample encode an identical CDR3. The CDR3 DNA sequence: TGTGCCAGCAGCTCCGACGGTTACGAGCAGTACTTC. As protein: CASSSDGYEQYF. The gene calls are TRBV11-3 and TRBJ2-7; unclear D gene. Germline CDR1 SGHNT, CDR2 YENEEA. V lost 4 bases and J 4 bases, leaving 8 bases between the germline ends. This CDR3 has 12 residues.

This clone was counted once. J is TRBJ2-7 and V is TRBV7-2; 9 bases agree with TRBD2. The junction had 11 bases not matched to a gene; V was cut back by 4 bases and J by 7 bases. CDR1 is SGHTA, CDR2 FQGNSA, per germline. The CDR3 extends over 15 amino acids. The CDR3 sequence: CASSYGFLAGLEQYF. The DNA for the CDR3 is TGTGCCAGCAGCTATGGGTTTCTAGCGGGACTGGAGCAGTACTTC.

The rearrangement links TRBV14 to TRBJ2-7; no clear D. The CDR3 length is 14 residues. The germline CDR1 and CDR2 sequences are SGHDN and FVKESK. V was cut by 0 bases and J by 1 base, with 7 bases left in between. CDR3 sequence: CASSQDYVSYEQYF. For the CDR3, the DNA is TGTGCCAGCAGCCAAGATTACGTATCCTACGAGCAGTACTTC.

CDR3 amino acids: CASSLFSGELFF. The CDR3 nucleotides read TGTGCCAGCAGCTTATTTTCCGGGGAGCTGTTTTTT. The chain is built from TRBV11-2 and TRBJ2-2; D is undetermined. Per germline, CDR1 SGHAT and CDR2 FQNNGV. V lost 2 bases to trimming and J lost 6 bases, with 4 bases between them. The CDR3 is 12 residues long.

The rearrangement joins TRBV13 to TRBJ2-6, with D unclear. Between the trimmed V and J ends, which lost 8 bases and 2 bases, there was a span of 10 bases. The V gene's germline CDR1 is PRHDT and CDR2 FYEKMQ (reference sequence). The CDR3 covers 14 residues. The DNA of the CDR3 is TGTGCCAGCCGCGAGAGTACTGGGGCCAACGTCCTGACTTTC. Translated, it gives CASRESTGANVLTF.

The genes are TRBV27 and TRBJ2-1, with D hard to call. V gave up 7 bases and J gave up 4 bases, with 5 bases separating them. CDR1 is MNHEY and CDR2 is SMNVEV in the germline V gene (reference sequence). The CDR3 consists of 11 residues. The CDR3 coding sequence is TGTGCCAGCACCTTTTACAATGAGCAGTTCTTC. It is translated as CASTFYNEQFF.

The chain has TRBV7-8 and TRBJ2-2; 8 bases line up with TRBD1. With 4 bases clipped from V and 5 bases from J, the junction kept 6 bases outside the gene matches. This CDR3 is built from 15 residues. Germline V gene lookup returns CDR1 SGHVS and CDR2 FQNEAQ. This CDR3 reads CASSWTGYPTGELFF. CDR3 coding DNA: TGTGCCAGCAGCTGGACAGGGTACCCGACCGGGGAGCTGTTTTTT.

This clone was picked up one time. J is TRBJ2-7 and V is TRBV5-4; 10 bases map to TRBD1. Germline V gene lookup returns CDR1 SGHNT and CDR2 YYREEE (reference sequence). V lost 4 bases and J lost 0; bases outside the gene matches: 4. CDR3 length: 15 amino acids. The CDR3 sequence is CASSEGQGSSYEQYF. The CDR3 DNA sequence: TGTGCCAGCAGCGAGGGACAGGGGTCCTCCTACGAGCAGTACTTC.

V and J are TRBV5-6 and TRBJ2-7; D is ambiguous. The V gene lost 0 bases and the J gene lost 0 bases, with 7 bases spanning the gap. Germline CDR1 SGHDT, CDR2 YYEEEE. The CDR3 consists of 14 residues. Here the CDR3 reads CASSLGLVSYEQYF. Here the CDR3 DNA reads TGTGCCAGCAGCTTGGGACTGGTCTCCTACGAGCAGTACTTC.

The CDR3 DNA follows: TGTGCCAGCAGCAATTGGACAGGGGTTTCCGAGCAGTACTTC. This translates into CASSNWTGVSEQYF. The rearrangement uses TRBV7-9 and TRBJ2-7; 9 bases agree with TRBD1. The CDR3 is made up of 14 amino acids. Trimming removed 5 bases from V and 6 bases from J; junction bases left unmatched: 8. Germline assignment: CDR1 SEHNR and CDR2 FQNEAQ (reference sequence).

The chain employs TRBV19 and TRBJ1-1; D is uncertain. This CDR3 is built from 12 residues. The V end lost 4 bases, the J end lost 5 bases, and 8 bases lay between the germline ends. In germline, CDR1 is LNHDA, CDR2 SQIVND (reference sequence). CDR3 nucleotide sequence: TGTGCCAGTAGTAACTACTGGACTGAAGCTTTCTTT. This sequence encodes CASSNYWTEAFF.